This T cell receptor (beta chain) was sequenced during a study of shared clonotypes between healthy human individuals. Study results and caveats: The expectation was that sequencing depth would affect clonotype sharing among donors.

With respect to this clone: The target antigen is unknown.

The CDR3 loop spans 13 amino acids. Germline CDR1 reads KGHSH; CDR2 reads LQKENI. V was pared by 4 bases and J by 7 bases, with 14 bases between. Method: immunoSEQ multiplex PCR; TCRdb's copy keeps in-frame clones and lacks some. The repertoire holds around 1,100,000 clones, with approximately 75% as singletons. The chain couples TRBV18 to TRBJ2-7; maybe TRBD2 (5 bases). Sequences were obtained from memory CD4+ T cells from PBMCs. Subset described: CD45RA-negative fraction. This TCR derives from a man aged 18 to 29 in good health. Some clones in this sample may be carry-over from other donors' samples. The CDR3 bases are TGTGCCAGCTCACAGAGGGCGCCGGAGGAGCAGTACTTC. As protein: CASSQRAPEEQYF.